These 8 T cell receptor beta chains were sequenced from one sample in a study of shared clonotypes between healthy human individuals. Sequencing used immunoSEQ multiplex PCR; TCRdb keeps in-frame clones, though not all of them. The repertoire has roughly 1 million clones, 65% to 75% of them found once; the top ten carry over 1.3%. Sequenced input: memory CD4+ T cells sorted from blood. Subset noted: CD45RA-negative fraction. These receptors originate from a young man in good health.

With respect to this clone: The sample contains more than one DNA sequence encoding this CDR3. The chain joins TRBV28 to TRBJ1-2; maybe TRBD1 (5 bases). This CDR3 spans 13 amino acids. V gave up 5 bases and J gave up 2 bases, with 9 bases separating them. Germline CDR1 reads MDHEN; CDR2 reads SYDVKM. For the CDR3, the DNA is TGTGCCAGCAGTGCCGGACAAAACTATGGCTACACCTTC. It translates to CASSAGQNYGYTF.

V is TRBV19 and J is TRBJ2-5, with D tentatively TRBD2 (5 bases). Trimming stripped 2 bases from V and 4 bases from J, with 14 bases between. The CDR3 runs 15 residues. Germline V gives CDR1 LNHDA, CDR2 SQIVND (reference sequence). Here the CDR3 DNA reads TGTGCCAGTAGTATATCGGGGATGTCTCGAGAGACCCAGTACTTC. It is translated as CASSISGMSRETQYF.

This chain joins TRBV5-8 and TRBJ2-1; possibly TRBD1 for D (5 bases). This CDR3 comprises 16 residues. In germline, CDR1 is SGHTS, CDR2 YDEGEE. V lost 1 base and J 4 bases, leaving 15 bases between the germline ends. CDR3 residues: CASSLHQGKGYNEQFF. The CDR3 DNA follows: TGTGCCAGCAGCTTGCACCAGGGAAAAGGGTACAATGAGCAGTTCTTC.

This clone was counted a few times. This chain uses TRBV7-2 with TRBJ1-5; 7 positions match TRBD1. V was clipped by 3 bases and J by 3 bases; unmatched bases: 5. The CDR3 sequence is 15 residues long. The germline CDR1 and CDR2 sequences are SGHTA and FQGNSA. The CDR3 sequence: CASSFSGQNNQPQHF. The CDR3 bases are TGTGCCAGCAGCTTTTCGGGACAGAACAATCAGCCCCAGCATTTT.

This clone was detected only once. The rearrangement links TRBV28 to TRBJ2-1; 9 nucleotides align to TRBD1. The CDR3 runs to 16 residues. With V trimmed by 4 bases and J by 5 bases, 9 bases remained unmatched. Germline CDR1 reads MDHEN; CDR2 reads SYDVKM. The CDR3 DNA follows: TGTGCCAGCAGTTCCTCCGGGACAGGGAGGAACAATGAGCAGTTCTTC. It codes for CASSSSGTGRNNEQFF. Drawing the rest from reference TRBV28 and TRBJ2-1, the complete variable domain is DVKVTQSSRYLVKRTGEKVFLECVQDMDHENMFWYRQDPGLGLRLIYFSYDVKMKEKGDIPEGYSVSREKKERFSLILESASTNQTSMYLCASSSSGTGRNNEQFFGPGTRLTVL.

The V call is TRBV28, the J call TRBJ2-5; unclear D gene. Trimming took off 6 bases at V and 3 bases at J, with 17 bases between the two ends. CDR1 is MDHEN and CDR2 is SYDVKM in the germline V gene. The CDR3 consists of 15 residues. Written as DNA, the CDR3 is TGTGCCAGCAGCCCCTTCCAGTTACGAAAAGAGACCCAGTACTTC. This sequence encodes CASSPFQLRKETQYF. The full variable domain, completed using reference TRBV28 and TRBJ2-5, is DVKVTQSSRYLVKRTGEKVFLECVQDMDHENMFWYRQDPGLGLRLIYFSYDVKMKEKGDIPEGYSVSREKKERFSLILESASTNQTSMYLCASSPFQLRKETQYFGPGTRLLVL.

V and J are TRBV19 and TRBJ2-1, with D perhaps TRBD2 (7 bases). CDR3 size: 14 residues. Trimming left V 3 bases short and J 4 bases short, with 10 bases between. In germline, CDR1 is LNHDA, CDR2 SQIVND (reference sequence). The CDR3 loop is CASSIGGAYNEQFF. CDR3 bases: TGTGCCAGTAGTATTGGGGGGGCATACAATGAGCAGTTCTTC.

V is TRBV5-4 and J is TRBJ2-7; 15 bases are shared with TRBD2. The length of the CDR3 is 17 residues. V was pared by 0 bases and J by 5 bases, with 6 bases of the junction left unmatched. Germline CDR1 and CDR2: SGHNT and YYREEE (reference sequence). The CDR3, as DNA: TGTGCCAGCAGCTTGGGGGGACTAGCGGGAGGAACGGACGAGCAGTACTTC. As protein: CASSLGGLAGGTDEQYF.